What follows describes a single TCR beta chain. Its antigen remains unknown. The CDR3 sequence is 13 residues long. V lost 4 bases to trimming and J lost 6 bases, with 12 bases between them. Germline values: CDR1 LNHDA, CDR2 SQIVND (reference sequence). These data are taken from a study of cytomegalovirus exposure and HLA in healthy donors. Notes on the study in general: Overall, some 160 TCR beta chains were annotated as cytomegalovirus-associated. HLA-A and HLA-B allele assignments for most subjects were reportedly predicted accurately using TCR beta sequences.

All the people who gave samples were healthy bone marrow donors. Use of 60 Vbeta and 13 Jbeta primers characterized the PCR. Some clones are missing from TCRdb's copy, which holds only in-frame ones; the method was immunoSEQ multiplex PCR. This table has about 130,000 clones, 74% appearing once. The sequenced sample consisted of PBMCs. This sequence joins TRBV19 and TRBJ1-1; D remains ambiguous. This TCR derives from a woman aged 45-59 years in good health and CMV-seropositive. The CDR3 sequence is CASSTPPGSEAFF. Written as DNA, the CDR3 is TGTGCCAGTAGTACTCCCCCGGGTTCTGAAGCTTTCTTT.